This entry describes one T cell receptor (beta chain). This sample stems from a study of shared clonotypes between healthy human individuals. V lost 3 bases to trimming and J lost 8 bases, with 16 bases between them. Germline-derived CDR1 and CDR2 are LNHDA and SQIVND (reference sequence). The length of the CDR3 is 14 residues. Libraries were prepared by immunoSEQ multiplex PCR; TCRdb keeps only in-frame clonotypes and omits some of them. The sample lists some 2,100,000 clones, nearly 97% occurring once. This TCR came from a man between 18 and 29 years old in good health. This rearrangement joins TRBV19 to TRBJ1-2; weak D call: TRBD1 (6 bases). What was sequenced was naive CD4+ T cells sorted from blood. Subset of the sample: CD45RA+ positively selected. CDR3 amino acids: CASSIRGGNKGYTF. The CDR3 region has the DNA TGTGCCAGTAGTATCAGGGGTGGCAATAAGGGCTACACCTTC.